This TCR beta chain was sequenced during a study of blood T cell repertoires in COVID-19. CDR1 MDHEN and CDR2 SYDVKM come from the germline V gene. V was shortened by 8 bases and J by 6 bases, with 17 bases between the two germline ends. The CDR3 totals 14 residues. Assay used: immunoSEQ multiplex PCR; TCRdb lists only in-frame clones, some missing. Found here are 65,000 to 90,000 clones, about 82% of them singletons; the top ten hold roughly 4.8%. What was sequenced was peripheral blood. V and J are TRBV28 and TRBJ1-5; D is perhaps TRBD1 (5 bases). The receptor was derived from a woman of 80 years or more with active or convalescent COVID-19. CDR3 sequence (DNA): TGTGCCAGCTTTGCCCTCGGGGGTGGTCAGCCCCAGCATTTT. Translation: CASFALGGGQPQHF.